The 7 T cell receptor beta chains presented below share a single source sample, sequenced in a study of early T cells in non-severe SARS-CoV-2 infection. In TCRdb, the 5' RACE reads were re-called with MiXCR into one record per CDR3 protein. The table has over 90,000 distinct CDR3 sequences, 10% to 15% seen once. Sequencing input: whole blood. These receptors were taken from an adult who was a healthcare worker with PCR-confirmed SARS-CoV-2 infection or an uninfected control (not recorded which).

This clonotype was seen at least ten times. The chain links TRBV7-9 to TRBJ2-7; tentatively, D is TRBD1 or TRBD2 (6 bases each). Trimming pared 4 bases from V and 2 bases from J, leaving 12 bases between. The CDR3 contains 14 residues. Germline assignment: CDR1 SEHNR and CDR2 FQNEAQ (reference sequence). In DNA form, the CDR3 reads TGTGCCAGCAGCTCCGCAGGGGAGGCCTACGAGCAGTACTTC. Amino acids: CASSSAGEAYEQYF.

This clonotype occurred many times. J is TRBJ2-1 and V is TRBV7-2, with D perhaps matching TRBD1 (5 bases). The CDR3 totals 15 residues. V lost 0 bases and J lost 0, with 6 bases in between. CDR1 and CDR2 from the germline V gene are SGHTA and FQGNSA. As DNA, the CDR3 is TGTGCCAGCAGCTTAGCAGGGGCCTCCTACAATGAGCAGTTCTTC. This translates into CASSLAGASYNEQFF.

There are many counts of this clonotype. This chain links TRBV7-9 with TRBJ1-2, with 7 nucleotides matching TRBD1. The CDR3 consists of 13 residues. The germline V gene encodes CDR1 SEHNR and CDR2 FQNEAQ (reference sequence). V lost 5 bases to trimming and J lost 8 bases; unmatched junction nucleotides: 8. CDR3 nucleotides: TGTGCCAGCAGCCCGCAGGGGGTGCGGGGCTACACCTTC. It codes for CASSPQGVRGYTF.

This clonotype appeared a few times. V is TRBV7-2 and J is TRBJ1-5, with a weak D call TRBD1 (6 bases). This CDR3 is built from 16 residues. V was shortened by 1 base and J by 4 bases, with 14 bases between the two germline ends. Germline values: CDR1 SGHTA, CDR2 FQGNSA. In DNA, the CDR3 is TGTGCCAGCAGCTTAGAATCCGGGGGGGCGAATCAGCCCCAGCATTTT. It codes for CASSLESGGANQPQHF.

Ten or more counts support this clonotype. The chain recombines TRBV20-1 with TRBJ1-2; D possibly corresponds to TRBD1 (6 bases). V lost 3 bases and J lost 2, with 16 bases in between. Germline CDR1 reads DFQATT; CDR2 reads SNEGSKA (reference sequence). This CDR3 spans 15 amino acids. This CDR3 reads CSASRMGASNYGYTF. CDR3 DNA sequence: TGCAGTGCTAGTCGGATGGGGGCGTCGAACTATGGCTACACCTTC.

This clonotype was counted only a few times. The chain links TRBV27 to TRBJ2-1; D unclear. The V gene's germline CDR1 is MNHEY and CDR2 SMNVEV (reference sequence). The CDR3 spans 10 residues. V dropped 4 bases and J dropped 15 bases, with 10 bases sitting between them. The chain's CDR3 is CASSSAGRFF. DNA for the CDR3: TGTGCCAGCAGTTCCGCCGGGCGGTTCTTC.

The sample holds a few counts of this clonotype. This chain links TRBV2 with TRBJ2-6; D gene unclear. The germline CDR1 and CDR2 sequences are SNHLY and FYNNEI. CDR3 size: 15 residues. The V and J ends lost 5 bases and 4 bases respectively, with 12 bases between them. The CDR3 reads CASSFGPSGANVLTF. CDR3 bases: TGTGCCAGCAGTTTCGGCCCTTCCGGGGCCAACGTCCTGACTTTC.